These 25 T cell receptor beta chains came from one sample sequenced in a study of blood T cell repertoires in COVID-19. Produced via immunoSEQ multiplex PCR; TCRdb's table is partial and in-frame only. The data show about 190,000 clones, 60% to 85% seen once. The sample was peripheral blood. Receptors originate from a man in his 60s with active or convalescent COVID-19.

The genes are TRBV5-4 and TRBJ1-4; D is unclear. CDR3 length equals 16 residues. The germline V gene encodes CDR1 SGHNT and CDR2 YYREEE (reference sequence). Trimming stripped 4 bases from V and 5 bases from J, with 18 bases between. The CDR3 loop reads CASSPRAAGRNEKLFF. The CDR3 coding sequence is TGTGCCAGCAGCCCTCGGGCGGCCGGGAGAAATGAAAAACTGTTTTTT.

This chain's CDR3 is CASSVRWNTEAFF. The CDR3 DNA follows: TGTGCCAGTAGTGTCCGGTGGAACACTGAAGCTTTCTTT. This chain uses TRBV19 with TRBJ1-1; D is ambiguous. Per germline, CDR1 LNHDA and CDR2 SQIVND (reference sequence). Between the trimmed V and J ends, which lost 5 bases and 1 base, there was a span of 8 bases. The CDR3 runs to 13 residues.

V usage is TRBV6-2 or TRBV6-3 and J usage is TRBJ2-7, with 8 bases lining up with TRBD2. The CDR3 has 15 amino acids. V lost 0 bases, J lost 5 bases, and 6 bases stayed unmatched. Germline assignment: CDR1 MNHEY and CDR2 SVGEGT. The CDR3 reads CASSYSRLAINEQYF. The CDR3 nucleotides read TGTGCCAGCAGTTACTCGAGACTAGCGATCAACGAGCAGTACTTC.

The sample holds a few counts of this clone. DNA for the CDR3: TGTGCCAGCAGCTCGGTAAGGGGGAGATTCTCCTACGAGCAGTACTTC. This codes for CASSSVRGRFSYEQYF. The genes are TRBV5-5 and TRBJ2-7; possibly TRBD1 for D (6 bases). The germline gives CDR1 SGHKS, CDR2 YYEKEE (reference sequence). This CDR3 comprises 16 residues. V lost 3 bases and J lost 0, with 16 bases in between. The whole variable domain, remainder taken from reference TRBV5-5 and TRBJ2-7, is DAGVTQSPTHLIKTRGQQVTLRCSPISGHKSVSWYQQVLGQGPQFIFQYYEKEERGRGNFPDRFSARQFPNYSSELNVNALLLGDSALYLCASSSVRGRFSYEQYFGPGTRLTVT.

The chain has TRBV28 and TRBJ2-4; 11 bases line up with TRBD2. The CDR3 runs to 15 residues. Trimming took 3 bases from V and 5 from J; bases not matched to a gene: 3. From germline, CDR1 is MDHEN and CDR2 SYDVKM. The CDR3: CASSFTSGRQNIQYF. CDR3 DNA sequence: TGTGCCAGCAGTTTTACTAGCGGGAGACAAAACATTCAGTACTTC.

This clone was seen a single time. The rearrangement joins TRBV11-2 to TRBJ1-1; D remains ambiguous. From germline, CDR1 is SGHAT and CDR2 FQNNGV. V shed 6 bases and J shed 3 bases, with 8 bases lying between them. The CDR3 has 12 residues. As DNA, the CDR3 is TGTGCCAGCAGTTTGAGGTACACTGAAGCTTTCTTT. It specifies CASSLRYTEAFF.

This chain connects TRBV7-8 to TRBJ1-3; D is uncertain. Trimming took off 5 bases at V and 4 bases at J, with 15 bases between the two ends. CDR1 is SGHVS, CDR2 FQNEAQ, per germline. This CDR3 has 15 residues. The CDR3: CASSPLGGFGNTIYF. In DNA form, the CDR3 reads TGTGCCAGCAGCCCTCTAGGAGGGTTCGGAAACACCATATATTTT.

The chain couples TRBV5-1 to TRBJ1-1; no clear D. V lost 4 bases, J lost 0 bases, and 13 bases lay in between. The CDR3 consists of 15 residues. The germline CDR1 and CDR2 sequences are SGHRS and YFSETQ. This chain's CDR3 is CASSPTTEMNTEAFF. The CDR3 DNA reads TGCGCCAGCAGCCCTACCACAGAGATGAACACTGAAGCTTTCTTT.

The chain carries TRBV29-1 and TRBJ2-1, with TRBD1 identical over 8 bases. CDR3 size: 14 residues. The germline V gene encodes CDR1 SQVTM and CDR2 ANQGSEA. J gave up 5 bases and V 3 bases, and 6 bases lay outside the gene matches. CDR3 sequence: CSVDRGRTDNEQFF. The DNA of the CDR3 is TGCAGCGTTGACAGGGGGCGAACAGACAATGAGCAGTTCTTC.

A single count supports this clone. The DNA of the CDR3 is TGTGCCAGCAGTCAGGGGACAGGGTGGACAGATACGCAGTATTTT. It is translated as CASSQGTGWTDTQYF. V gene TRBV6-2 or TRBV6-3 combines with J gene TRBJ2-3; 9 nucleotides line up with TRBD1. V gave up 5 bases and J gave up 3 bases; unmatched junction bases: 6. Germline CDR1 reads MNHEY; CDR2 reads SVGEGT. The CDR3 totals 15 residues.

The chain links TRBV7-6 to TRBJ2-2; 7 nucleotides line up with TRBD1. This CDR3 is built from 16 residues. Germline-derived CDR1 and CDR2 are SGHVS and FNYEAQ. The V and J ends lost 2 bases and 1 base, in that order; junction bases with no gene match: 4. CDR3: CASSLPRQGNTGELFF. Written as DNA, the CDR3 is TGTGCCAGCAGCTTACCGAGACAGGGGAACACCGGGGAGCTGTTTTTT. The full variable domain, in which reference TRBV7-6 and TRBJ2-2 provide the parts outside the CDR3, is GAGVSQSPRYKVTKRGQDVALRCDPISGHVSLYWYRQALGQGPEFLTYFNYEAQQDKSGLPNDRFSAERPEGSISTLTIQRTEQRDSAMYRCASSLPRQGNTGELFFGEGSRLTVL.

The J gene is TRBJ2-1, the V gene TRBV6-5, with D perhaps matching TRBD1 (6 bases). V shed 6 bases and J shed 14 bases, with 23 bases lying between them. The length of the CDR3 is 14 residues. Germline V gene sequence: CDR1 MNHEY, CDR2 SVGAGI. CDR3 nucleotides: TGTGCCAGCAGCGGGACAATTGACGTGGAAGTTAAGTTCTTC. Protein sequence: CASSGTIDVEVKFF.

The CDR3 nucleotides read TGTGCCAGCAGCCCGCGGGACCCCGATGGGGGTGAGCAGTTCTTC. Translation gives CASSPRDPDGGEQFF. The chain is built from TRBV9 and TRBJ2-1; tentative D call: TRBD2 (6 bases). The CDR3 covers 15 residues. V lost 4 bases and J 9 bases, leaving 20 bases between the germline ends. Germline CDR1 SGDLS, CDR2 YYNGEE.

Ten or more counts support this clone. V and J are TRBV29-1 and TRBJ1-4, with 7 bases fitting TRBD1. Looked up from germline, CDR1 is SQVTM and CDR2 is ANQGSEA. The CDR3 extends over 15 amino acids. After removal of 7 bases from V and 5 bases from J, the junction contained 13 bases not matched to a gene. Here the CDR3 reads CSASLEGRGNEKLFF. The CDR3 DNA is TGCAGCGCCTCCTTAGAGGGCAGGGGGAATGAAAAACTGTTTTTT.

The chain uses TRBV7-3 and TRBJ1-1; D is undetermined. CDR1 and CDR2 from the germline V gene are SGHTA and FQGTGA. This CDR3 region has 13 residues. V was pared by 0 bases and J by 4 bases, with 6 bases between. CDR3 DNA: TGTGCCAGCAGCTTAACGACGGGCACTGAAGCTTTCTTT. It codes for CASSLTTGTEAFF.

J is TRBJ1-4 and V is TRBV9; D gene uncertain. The germline V gene encodes CDR1 SGDLS and CDR2 YYNGEE. Deletions cut 0 bases from V and 0 bases from J, with 15 bases between. This CDR3 spans 18 amino acids. Written as DNA, the CDR3 is TGTGCCAGCAGCGTAGGTGGTGCAGGACTTGCAACTAATGAAAAACTGTTTTTT. This translates into CASSVGGAGLATNEKLFF.

This clone was seen only a few times. Other DNA sequences of this sample code for an identical CDR3. J is TRBJ1-5 and V is TRBV18, with D unclear. The CDR3 covers 13 residues. The germline gives CDR1 KGHSH, CDR2 LQKENI. V lost 2 bases to trimming and J lost 5 bases, with 7 bases between them. The CDR3 is CASSPGPDQPQHF. The CDR3 nucleotides are TGTGCCAGCTCACCAGGGCCCGATCAGCCCCAGCATTTT.

This clone occurred a few times. This chain uses TRBV4-2 with TRBJ2-6, with TRBD2 matching over 7 bases. After removal of 2 bases from V and 0 bases from J, the junction contained 4 bases not matched to a gene. The germline V gene has CDR1 LGHNA and CDR2 YNFKEQ. There are 17 residues in the CDR3. In nucleotides, the CDR3 is TGTGCCAGCAGCCAAACTCGGACTAGCTCTGGGGCCAACGTCCTGACTTTC. Translated: CASSQTRTSSGANVLTF.

The V gene is TRBV7-2, the J gene TRBJ2-2, with 7 bases identical to TRBD2. The V segment lost 3 bases and the J segment 5 bases; nucleotides outside the gene matches: 6. The CDR3 runs to 15 residues. Germline V gives CDR1 SGHTA, CDR2 FQGNSA. CDR3 amino acids: CASSFLREKTGELFF. In nucleotides, the CDR3 is TGTGCCAGCAGCTTTTTGCGGGAGAAGACCGGGGAGCTGTTTTTT.

The chain carries TRBV2 and TRBJ2-5; 9 bases agree with TRBD1. The germline gives CDR1 SNHLY, CDR2 FYNNEI. The CDR3 runs 14 residues. With 7 bases clipped from V and 2 bases from J, the junction kept 5 bases outside the gene matches. Written as DNA, the CDR3 is TGTGCCAGCACCTGGGACAGGGAACAAGAGACCCAGTACTTC. As protein: CASTWDREQETQYF.

This clone was recorded once. V is TRBV27 and J is TRBJ1-1; D might be TRBD1 (6 bases). The CDR3 contains 14 residues. V was cut by 5 bases and J by 4 bases, with 14 bases left in between. Germline V gives CDR1 MNHEY, CDR2 SMNVEV (reference sequence). CDR3 sequence: CASSLRGRGTEAFF. Written as DNA, the CDR3 is TGTGCCAGCAGTCTCCGGGGCAGGGGCACTGAAGCTTTCTTT.

The chain carries TRBV9 and TRBJ2-7; D is ambiguous. The CDR3 has 14 residues. Trimming removed 0 bases at V and 3 bases at J, with 10 bases between. Germline V gene lookup returns CDR1 SGDLS and CDR2 YYNGEE. CDR3 loop: CASSVESQSYEQYF. CDR3 nucleotides: TGTGCCAGCAGCGTAGAATCACAGAGCTACGAGCAGTACTTC.

V is TRBV5-6 and J is TRBJ2-1, with 7 positions matching TRBD2. Trimming cost V 0 bases and J 4 bases; bases outside gene matches: 16. Germline V lookup: CDR1 SGHDT, CDR2 YYEEEE. CDR3 length: 19 amino acids. The chain's CDR3 is CASSLGMAGDLFQYNEQFF. The CDR3, as DNA: TGTGCCAGCAGCTTGGGGATGGCGGGAGACTTATTTCAGTACAATGAGCAGTTCTTC.

This CDR3 reads CASSLAGGQAGANVLTF. CDR3 sequence (DNA): TGTGCCAGCAGCTTAGCGGGAGGACAGGCTGGGGCCAACGTCCTGACTTTC. The V and J genes are TRBV7-9 and TRBJ2-6; maybe TRBD1 (7 bases). Germline-derived CDR1 and CDR2 are SEHNR and FQNEAQ (reference sequence). This CDR3 comprises 17 residues. V lost 0 bases and J lost 2, with 11 bases in between.

The rearrangement joins TRBV5-5 to TRBJ2-1; TRBD1 matches at 9 bases. The V and J ends lost 4 bases and 10 bases, in that order; junction bases with no gene match: 15. CDR3 length: 16 amino acids. CDR1 and CDR2 (germline): SGHKS, YYEKEE (reference sequence). CDR3 bases: TGTGCCAGCAGCGCCTTACAGGGGGCGGGAGATAGAGAGCAGTTCTTC. Its translation is CASSALQGAGDREQFF.